This is a list of T cell receptor beta chains from one sample in a study of blood T cells in healthy people across ages. Using its own MiXCR run on the 5' RACE reads, TCRdb lists one record per CDR3 protein. The table includes roughly 790,000 distinct CDR3 sequences, roughly 47% detected once. The sample taken for sequencing was blood. The receptors come from a woman in her sixties in good health. Both conserved end residues are trimmed from each CDR3. Each record gives: J gene, V gene, CDR3 protein.

j_call: TRBJ2-1; v_call: TRBV7-9; cdr3_aa: ASSETSGGPNEQF
j_call: TRBJ2-7; v_call: TRBV10-3; cdr3_aa: AISEGGSSAYEQY
j_call: TRBJ1-1; v_call: TRBV15; cdr3_aa: ATSRADNSNTEAF
j_call: TRBJ2-1; v_call: TRBV20-1; cdr3_aa: SARVTADWEF
j_call: TRBJ2-7; v_call: TRBV12-3/TRBV12-4; cdr3_aa: ASSHTWTSGEQY
j_call: TRBJ2-7; v_call: TRBV7-6; cdr3_aa: ASSIQTGTGVFEQY
j_call: NA; v_call: TRBV4-1; cdr3_aa: ASSQGAAATQETQF
j_call: TRBJ2-7; v_call: TRBV2; cdr3_aa: ANSKEGGIYEQY
j_call: TRBJ2-7; v_call: TRBV25-1; cdr3_aa: ASSVNYEQY
j_call: TRBJ2-7; v_call: TRBV7-2; cdr3_aa: ASSKMTSRTYEQY
j_call: TRBJ2-3; v_call: TRBV3-1; cdr3_aa: ASSQAFTQY
j_call: TRBJ2-1; v_call: TRBV4-1; cdr3_aa: TSSGRTSGRGGNEQF
j_call: TRBJ2-7; v_call: TRBV11-1; cdr3_aa: ASRPAGRDEQY
j_call: TRBJ2-2; v_call: TRBV7-2; cdr3_aa: ASSLAGGGGFAGELF
j_call: TRBJ2-7; v_call: TRBV18; cdr3_aa: ASSPRGTFTIRGEQY
j_call: TRBJ2-7; v_call: TRBV6-2/TRBV6-3; cdr3_aa: ASRPTNYSFNEQY
j_call: TRBJ2-3; v_call: TRBV2; cdr3_aa: ASRNPGQGPDTQY
j_call: TRBJ2-1; v_call: TRBV4-2; cdr3_aa: ASSQRPDGRNEQF
j_call: NA; v_call: TRBV20-1; cdr3_aa: SAQTSGEQY
j_call: TRBJ2-7; v_call: TRBV7-2; cdr3_aa: ASSLGEPYEQY
j_call: TRBJ1-4; v_call: TRBV28; cdr3_aa: ASIQQGLLGKLF
j_call: TRBJ2-6; v_call: TRBV7-2; cdr3_aa: ASSLAGHSSGANVLT
j_call: TRBJ2-3; v_call: TRBV20-1; cdr3_aa: SASYRGPTDTQY
j_call: TRBJ2-1; v_call: TRBV18; cdr3_aa: ASSPPVGEYNEQF
j_call: TRBJ2-3; v_call: TRBV20-1; cdr3_aa: SAPLGRGATDTQY
j_call: TRBJ2-1; v_call: TRBV5-1; cdr3_aa: ASSRVGDSYNEQF
j_call: TRBJ1-2; v_call: TRBV25-1; cdr3_aa: ASSESGRVIYGYT
j_call: TRBJ1-2; v_call: TRBV7-3; cdr3_aa: ASSLEGVGYT
j_call: TRBJ1-4; v_call: TRBV5-1; cdr3_aa: ASSPGTGIEKLF
j_call: TRBJ2-7; v_call: TRBV28; cdr3_aa: ASSVGIHYEQY
j_call: TRBJ2-5; v_call: TRBV2; cdr3_aa: ASSERPLETQY
j_call: TRBJ2-3; v_call: TRBV29-1; cdr3_aa: SVELAGGSTDTQY
j_call: TRBJ2-7; v_call: TRBV29-1; cdr3_aa: SARTGNMYEQY
j_call: TRBJ1-2; v_call: TRBV6-1; cdr3_aa: ASSEGVGNYGYT
j_call: TRBJ2-7; v_call: TRBV28; cdr3_aa: ASSWAVYEQY
j_call: TRBJ2-1; v_call: TRBV9; cdr3_aa: ASSVLAGGPSEYNEQF
j_call: TRBJ2-1; v_call: TRBV12-3/TRBV12-4; cdr3_aa: ASNAGLADEQF
j_call: TRBJ2-2; v_call: TRBV19; cdr3_aa: ASMEERGGKNTGELF
j_call: TRBJ1-1; v_call: TRBV5-1; cdr3_aa: ASSFTGEKTEAF
j_call: TRBJ1-1; v_call: TRBV18; cdr3_aa: ASSPVGSVNTEAF
j_call: TRBJ2-3; v_call: TRBV6-5; cdr3_aa: ASRGLDRGLADTQY
j_call: TRBJ1-1; v_call: TRBV25-1; cdr3_aa: ASSEAGDMNTEAF
j_call: TRBJ2-7; v_call: TRBV6-2/TRBV6-3; cdr3_aa: ASNPTVPYEQY
j_call: TRBJ2-1; v_call: TRBV20-1; cdr3_aa: SAISGGSNYNEQF
j_call: TRBJ1-4; v_call: TRBV29-1; cdr3_aa: SVGLRTAATNEKLF
j_call: TRBJ2-3; v_call: TRBV6-2/TRBV6-3; cdr3_aa: ASSYRPTSTDTQY
j_call: NA; v_call: TRBV24-1; cdr3_aa: ATSQTGAASYNEQY
j_call: TRBJ2-7; v_call: TRBV6-5; cdr3_aa: ASRPGTNTYEQY
j_call: TRBJ1-2; v_call: TRBV10-3; cdr3_aa: AITAGEGYT
j_call: TRBJ2-7; v_call: TRBV4-3; cdr3_aa: ASSRQGREEQY
j_call: TRBJ2-5; v_call: TRBV5-1; cdr3_aa: ASRSGLAGEGETQY
j_call: TRBJ2-7; v_call: TRBV29-1; cdr3_aa: SVEEGVGKQY
j_call: TRBJ2-1; v_call: TRBV11-3; cdr3_aa: ASSLRYTSGGMYNEQF
j_call: TRBJ2-1; v_call: TRBV6-2/TRBV6-3; cdr3_aa: ASSYSTSGGYYNEQF
j_call: TRBJ2-7; v_call: TRBV28; cdr3_aa: ASSFTHPYEQY
j_call: TRBJ2-2; v_call: TRBV20-1; cdr3_aa: SARDWMNTGELF
j_call: NA; v_call: TRBV7-9; cdr3_aa: ASSLARGLAYEQY
j_call: TRBJ2-3; v_call: TRBV7-9; cdr3_aa: ASNEQADTQY
j_call: TRBJ1-2; v_call: TRBV6-2/TRBV6-3; cdr3_aa: ASSYQPANYGYT
j_call: TRBJ2-1; v_call: TRBV6-4; cdr3_aa: ASSAGLAGADEQF